Below, 24 T cell receptor beta chains from the same sample are listed, as sequenced in a study of OX40 agonist ivuxolimab in advanced cancers. The method was immunoSEQ multiplex PCR; TCRdb's version includes in-frame clones alone and lacks a portion of them. Here the sample spans about 70,000 clones, around 90% being singletons. This specimen consisted of CD4+ or CD8+ T cells sorted from blood, obtained in a trial of the OX40 agonist ivuxolimab. These receptors were collected from an adult with an advanced solid tumor such as melanoma, head and neck, liver or kidney cancer.

This chain uses TRBV5-1 with TRBJ2-7, with 9 bases identical to TRBD1. The CDR3 has 15 amino acids. V shed 4 bases, J shed 3 bases, and the junction held 8 bases outside the gene matches. Germline V gene sequence: CDR1 SGHRS, CDR2 YFSETQ. The CDR3 spells CASSKSGTGIYEQYF. The CDR3 DNA sequence: TGCGCCAGCAGCAAATCCGGGACAGGGATCTACGAGCAGTACTTC.

The genes are TRBV5-1 and TRBJ2-7; maybe TRBD1 (9 bases). The CDR3 sequence is 15 residues long. Germline loops: CDR1 SGHRS, CDR2 YFSETQ. The V end lost 0 bases, the J end lost 7 bases, and 17 bases lay between the germline ends. CDR3 bases: TGCGCCAGCAGCTTGGGTGTTAGCGGGACAGGGGAGCAGTACTTC. Its protein product is CASSLGVSGTGEQYF.

V and J are TRBV7-3 and TRBJ2-1; 13 bases align to TRBD2. V was clipped by 6 bases and J by 9 bases; unmatched bases: 11. Germline CDR1 reads SGHTA; CDR2 reads FQGTGA. This CDR3 spans 16 amino acids. This CDR3 is CASSFSGTSGTGEQFF. CDR3 nucleotides: TGTGCCAGCAGTTTCTCCGGGACTAGCGGGACCGGTGAGCAGTTCTTC.

This chain joins TRBV18 and TRBJ2-3; TRBD1 matches at 9 bases. V was pared by 3 bases and J by 2 bases, with 3 bases of the junction left unmatched. CDR1 KGHSH and CDR2 LQKENI come from the germline V gene. The CDR3 spans 15 residues. The CDR3 DNA reads TGTGCCAGCTCACCGGGACAGGGAAACACAGATACGCAGTATTTT. Translating it yields CASSPGQGNTDTQYF.

V usage is TRBV7-8 and J usage is TRBJ1-4; no definite D call. Trimming took off 2 bases at V and 7 bases at J, with 8 bases between the two ends. The CDR3 is made up of 13 amino acids. Germline V gene data show CDR1 as SGHVS and CDR2 as FQNEAQ. As DNA, the CDR3 is TGTGCCAGCAGCTTAAAAACGGGTGAAAAACTGTTTTTT. Residues: CASSLKTGEKLFF.

The chain joins TRBV7-2 to TRBJ2-7, with 10 nucleotides matching TRBD2. The CDR3 is 15 amino acids. Per germline, CDR1 SGHTA and CDR2 FQGNSA. Losses at the gene ends were 8 bases for V and 0 bases for J; bases not matched to a gene: 7. The CDR3, as DNA: TGTGCCAGCGGGCCTAGCGGGGGCAGCTCCTACGAGCAGTACTTC. Translating gives CASGPSGGSSYEQYF.

The chain combines TRBV30 with TRBJ1-1; D unclear. Per the germline V gene, CDR1 is GTSNPN and CDR2 is SVGIG (reference sequence). The CDR3 consists of 11 residues. Trimming shortened V by 0 bases and J by 5 bases, and 4 bases separated the two germline ends. This CDR3 is CAWSVGTEAFF. CDR3 nucleotide sequence: TGTGCCTGGAGTGTAGGGACTGAAGCTTTCTTT.

The chain combines TRBV4-3 with TRBJ2-3; no reliable D call. The V gene lost 4 bases and the J gene lost 3 bases, with 8 bases spanning the gap. The CDR3 spans 13 residues. CDR1 is LGHNA, CDR2 YSLEER, per germline. DNA for the CDR3: TGCGCCAGCAGCCTCTCCTTAACAGATACGCAGTATTTT. This codes for CASSLSLTDTQYF.

The chain has TRBV5-6 and TRBJ1-1; TRBD1 is a possible D gene (6 bases). The CDR3 spans 11 residues. V was cut by 4 bases and J by 8 bases, with 9 bases left in between. CDR1 SGHDT and CDR2 YYEEEE come from the germline V gene. CDR3 loop: CASSRTDEAFF. CDR3 bases: TGTGCCAGCAGCCGGACAGACGAAGCTTTCTTT.

The rearrangement joins TRBV13 to TRBJ2-1, with TRBD1 matching 7 bases. The CDR3 extends over 16 amino acids. Germline V CDR1 and CDR2: PRHDT, FYEKMQ (reference sequence). V shed 3 bases, J shed 3 bases, and the junction held 8 bases outside the gene matches. The CDR3 bases are TGTGCCAGCAGCTTTGTAGGAGGACAGGTCTACAATGAGCAGTTCTTC. Amino acid sequence: CASSFVGGQVYNEQFF.

The V call is TRBV11-1, the J call TRBJ2-5, with 10 bases fitting TRBD2. V lost 11 bases and J lost 4; bases outside the gene matches: 10. Germline V gene sequence: CDR1 SGHAT, CDR2 FQDESV (reference sequence). The CDR3 is 14 residues long. This CDR3 reads CASRALAGAETQYF. DNA for the CDR3: TGTGCCTCCCGGGCTCTAGCGGGAGCAGAGACCCAGTACTTC. The full variable domain, its missing parts supplied by reference TRBV11-1 and TRBJ2-5, is EAEVAQSPRYKITEKSQAVAFWCDPISGHATLYWYRQILGQGPELLVQFQDESVVDDSQLPKDRFSAERLKGVDSTLKIQPAELGDSAMYLCASRALAGAETQYFGPGTRLLVL.

This chain joins TRBV20-1 and TRBJ2-1; D unresolved. This CDR3 comprises 11 residues. V dropped 5 bases and J dropped 9 bases, with 11 bases sitting between them. Germline CDR1 is DFQATT and CDR2 is SNEGSKA (reference sequence). The CDR3 here is CSAYGRPEQFF. CDR3 in DNA: TGCAGTGCTTACGGACGCCCTGAGCAGTTCTTC.

The genes are TRBV5-1 and TRBJ2-1, with unresolved D. Germline V gene lookup returns CDR1 SGHRS and CDR2 YFSETQ. This CDR3 is built from 16 residues. Trimming shortened V by 2 bases and J by 0 bases, and 12 bases separated the two germline ends. As DNA, the CDR3 is TGCGCCAGCAGCTTTACCCAGTCGAGCTCCTACAATGAGCAGTTCTTC. Protein product: CASSFTQSSSYNEQFF.

This rearrangement joins TRBV19 to TRBJ1-5; D gene ambiguous. The germline V and J ends were trimmed by 7 bases and 0 bases, with 16 bases remaining between them. Per the germline V gene, CDR1 is LNHDA and CDR2 is SQIVND (reference sequence). The CDR3 has 16 amino acids. CDR3: CASTQDGSYSNQPQHF. The DNA of the CDR3 is TGTGCCAGTACCCAGGACGGTTCATATAGCAATCAGCCCCAGCATTTT.

The chain uses TRBV9 and TRBJ2-2; D possibly corresponds to TRBD2 (7 bases). V lost 0 bases to trimming and J lost 6 bases, with 18 bases between them. This CDR3 has 17 amino acids. Germline CDR1 reads SGDLS; CDR2 reads YYNGEE. In DNA form, the CDR3 reads TGTGCCAGCAGCGTAGGATCTTTTAGGGGGAGGGCCGGGGAGCTGTTTTTT. It yields the protein CASSVGSFRGRAGELFF.

The rearrangement links TRBV23-1 to TRBJ2-6, with TRBD2 as a possible D gene (6 bases). TRBV23-1 is annotated as an ORF whose role is uncertain. The V end lost 6 bases, the J end lost 3 bases, and 12 bases lay between the germline ends. This CDR3 comprises 15 residues. CDR3 in amino acids: CASSWRDGGANVLTF. The CDR3 nucleotides read TGCGCCAGCAGCTGGAGGGATGGTGGGGCCAACGTCCTGACTTTC.

V usage is TRBV5-6 and J usage is TRBJ2-7; the match to TRBD1 covers 8 bases. The CDR3 consists of 16 residues. CDR1 is SGHDT, CDR2 YYEEEE, per germline. V lost 1 base to trimming and J lost 3 bases; unmatched junction nucleotides: 9. In DNA form, the CDR3 reads TGTGCCAGCAGCTTGCAGGGGGCGAGTTTCCGCTACGAGCAGTACTTC. Residues: CASSLQGASFRYEQYF.

The chain has TRBV6-6 and TRBJ1-1, with D possibly matching TRBD1 (5 bases). V was shortened by 2 bases and J by 5 bases, with 12 bases between the two germline ends. The germline V gene encodes CDR1 MNHNY and CDR2 SVGAGI (reference sequence). The CDR3 has 14 amino acids. The CDR3 reads CASSYLSGWTEAFF. CDR3 in DNA: TGTGCCAGCAGTTACCTTTCAGGGTGGACTGAAGCTTTCTTT.

About this clone: Other nucleotide sequences in the sample specify the same CDR3. This chain connects TRBV11-3 to TRBJ2-3; D remains ambiguous. This CDR3 spans 11 amino acids. CDR1 is SGHNT and CDR2 is YENEEA in the germline V gene. The germline V and J ends were trimmed by 4 bases and 6 bases, with 5 bases remaining between them. This CDR3 reads CASSSRDTQYF. In DNA, the CDR3 is TGTGCCAGCAGCTCCAGGGATACGCAGTATTTT.

The chain combines TRBV18 with TRBJ2-2; 11 positions agree with TRBD1. This CDR3 has 15 amino acids. Germline V CDR1 and CDR2: KGHSH, LQKENI. Losses at the gene ends were 3 bases for V and 4 bases for J; bases not matched to a gene: 1. The CDR3 region is CASSPGTGGTGELFF. In DNA, the CDR3 is TGTGCCAGCTCACCGGGGACAGGGGGCACCGGGGAGCTGTTTTTT.

The J gene is TRBJ1-6, the V gene TRBV6-5, with no clear D. This CDR3 has 13 residues. CDR1 MNHEY and CDR2 SVGAGI come from the germline V gene. Trimming cost V 4 bases and J 9 bases, with 10 bases left between them. The CDR3 sequence is CASSSETGSPLHF. CDR3 DNA sequence: TGTGCCAGCAGTTCCGAGACGGGTTCACCCCTCCACTTT.

The chain carries TRBV11-2 and TRBJ1-1; TRBD1 agrees at 8 bases. The germline V gene has CDR1 SGHAT and CDR2 FQNNGV. Trimming removed 2 bases from V and 2 bases from J; junction bases left unmatched: 1. This CDR3 has 14 residues. CDR3 nucleotides: TGTGCCAGCAGCTTAACAGGGGGAAACACTGAAGCTTTCTTT. This codes for CASSLTGGNTEAFF.

The chain employs TRBV28 and TRBJ2-7; a weak D match, TRBD2 (5 bases). The CDR3 spans 13 residues. Trimming removed 5 bases at V and 6 bases at J, with 14 bases between. CDR1 is MDHEN, CDR2 SYDVKM, per germline. The CDR3 protein is CASSALARREQYF. CDR3 coding DNA: TGTGCCAGCAGTGCTCTAGCCCGGCGCGAGCAGTACTTC.

The chain links TRBV6-1 to TRBJ1-1, with 7 nucleotides matching TRBD1. The CDR3 length is 14 residues. V lost 6 bases to trimming and J lost 1 base; unmatched junction nucleotides: 5. Germline loops: CDR1 MNHNS, CDR2 SASEGT. CDR3 bases: TGTGCCAGCAGAGCCCGGGACAGGAACACTGAAGCTTTCTTT. Residues: CASRARDRNTEAFF.